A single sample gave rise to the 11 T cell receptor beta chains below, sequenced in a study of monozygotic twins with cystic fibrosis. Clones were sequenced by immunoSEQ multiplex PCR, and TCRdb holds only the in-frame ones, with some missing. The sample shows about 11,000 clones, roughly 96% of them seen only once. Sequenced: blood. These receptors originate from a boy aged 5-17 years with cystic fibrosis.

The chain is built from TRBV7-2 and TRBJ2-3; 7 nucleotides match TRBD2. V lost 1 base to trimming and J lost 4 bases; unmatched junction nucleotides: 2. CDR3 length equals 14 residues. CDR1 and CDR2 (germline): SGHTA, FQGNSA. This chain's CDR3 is CASSLGLAADTQYF. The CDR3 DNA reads TGTGCCAGCAGCTTAGGCCTAGCGGCAGATACGCAGTATTTT.

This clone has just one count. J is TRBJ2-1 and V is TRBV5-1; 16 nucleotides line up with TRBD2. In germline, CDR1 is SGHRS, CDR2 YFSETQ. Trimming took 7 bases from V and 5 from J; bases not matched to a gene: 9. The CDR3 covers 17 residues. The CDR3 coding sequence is TGCGCCAGCGGACCGGGACTAGCGGGAGGGACACACAATGAGCAGTTCTTC. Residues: CASGPGLAGGTHNEQFF.

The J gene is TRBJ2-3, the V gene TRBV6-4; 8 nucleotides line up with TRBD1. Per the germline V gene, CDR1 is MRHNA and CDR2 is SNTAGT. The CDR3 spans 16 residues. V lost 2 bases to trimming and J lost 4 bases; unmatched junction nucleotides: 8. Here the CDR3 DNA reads TGTGCCAGCAGTGACAGAGGACAGGGCCTATCAGATACGCAGTATTTT. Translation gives CASSDRGQGLSDTQYF.

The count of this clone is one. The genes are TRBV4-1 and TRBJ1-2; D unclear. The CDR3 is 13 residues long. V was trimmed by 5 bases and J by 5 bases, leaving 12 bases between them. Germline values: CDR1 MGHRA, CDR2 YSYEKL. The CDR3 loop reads CASSRVGSYGYTF. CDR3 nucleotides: TGCGCCAGCAGCAGGGTCGGGTCATATGGCTACACCTTC.

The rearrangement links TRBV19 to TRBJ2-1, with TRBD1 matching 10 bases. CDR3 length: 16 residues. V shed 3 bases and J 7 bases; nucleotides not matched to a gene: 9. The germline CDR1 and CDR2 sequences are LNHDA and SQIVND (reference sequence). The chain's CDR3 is CASSMTEGQGTNEQFF. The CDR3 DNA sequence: TGTGCCAGTAGTATGACTGAGGGACAGGGGACTAATGAGCAGTTCTTC.

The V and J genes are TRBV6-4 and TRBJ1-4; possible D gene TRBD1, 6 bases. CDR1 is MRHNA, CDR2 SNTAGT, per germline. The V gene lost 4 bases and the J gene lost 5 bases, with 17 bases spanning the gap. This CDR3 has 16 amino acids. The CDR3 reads CASSVGRGQPNEKLFF. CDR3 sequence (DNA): TGTGCCAGCAGTGTCGGCAGGGGCCAACCAAATGAAAAACTGTTTTTT.

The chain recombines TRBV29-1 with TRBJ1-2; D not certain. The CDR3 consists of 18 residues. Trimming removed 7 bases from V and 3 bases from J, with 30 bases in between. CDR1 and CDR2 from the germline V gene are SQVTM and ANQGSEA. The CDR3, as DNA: TGCAGCGGCGGGCGGCATCAACTTGGGCCGGAGAACTACTATGGCTACACCTTC. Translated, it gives CSGGRHQLGPENYYGYTF.

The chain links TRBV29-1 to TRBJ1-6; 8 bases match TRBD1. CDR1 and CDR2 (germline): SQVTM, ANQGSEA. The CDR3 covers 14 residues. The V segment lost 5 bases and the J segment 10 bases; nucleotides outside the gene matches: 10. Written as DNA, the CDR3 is TGCAGCGTTCGACAGGGGAGTATGGGATCACCCCTCCACTTT. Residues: CSVRQGSMGSPLHF.

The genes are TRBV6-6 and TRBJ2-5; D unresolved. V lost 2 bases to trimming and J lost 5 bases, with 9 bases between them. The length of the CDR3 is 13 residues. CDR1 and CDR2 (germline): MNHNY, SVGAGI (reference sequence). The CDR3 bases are TGTGCCAGCAGTTACATGAGTATTGAGACCCAGTACTTC. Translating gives CASSYMSIETQYF.

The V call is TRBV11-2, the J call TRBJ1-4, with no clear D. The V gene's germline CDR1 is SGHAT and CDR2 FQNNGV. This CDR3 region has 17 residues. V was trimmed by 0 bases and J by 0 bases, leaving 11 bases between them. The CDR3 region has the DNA TGTGCCAGCAGCTTAGATGACGTTGGTGCAACTAATGAAAAACTGTTTTTT. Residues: CASSLDDVGATNEKLFF.

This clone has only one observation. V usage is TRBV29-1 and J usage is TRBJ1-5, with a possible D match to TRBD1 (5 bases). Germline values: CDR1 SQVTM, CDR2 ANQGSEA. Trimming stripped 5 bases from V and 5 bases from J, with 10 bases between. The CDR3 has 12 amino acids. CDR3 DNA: TGCAGCGTTCAGGAGGGACATCAGCCCCAGCATTTT. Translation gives CSVQEGHQPQHF.